Listed here are 23 T cell receptor beta chains from one sample, sequenced in a study of radiotherapy plus CTLA-4 blockade in lung cancer. Assay: immunoSEQ multiplex PCR; the TCRdb copy retains only in-frame clones and omits some. Here the sample spans 45,000 or so clones, approximately 70% being singletons. The specimen comprised peripheral blood, sampled from a patient treated with radiotherapy plus ipilimumab. These receptors were taken from a human donor with non-small cell lung cancer who had a complete response to radiotherapy plus ipilimumab.

CDR3 amino acids: CASSPFSGSTDTQYF. The DNA for the CDR3 is TGTGCCAGCTCACCTTTTAGCGGAAGCACAGATACGCAGTATTTT. The V call is TRBV18, the J call TRBJ2-3; D is perhaps TRBD2 (6 bases). Germline V gene data show CDR1 as KGHSH and CDR2 as LQKENI. Trimming cost V 3 bases and J 0 bases, with 10 bases left between them. CDR3 length: 15 amino acids.

The genes are TRBV7-2 and TRBJ2-1; D uncertain. The germline gives CDR1 SGHTA, CDR2 FQGNSA. With 5 bases removed from V and 8 bases from J, the gap between germline ends came to 10 bases. The CDR3 loop spans 12 amino acids. CDR3 nucleotides: TGTGCCAGCAGCAAGCGCCGGGATGAGCAGTTCTTC. It is translated as CASSKRRDEQFF.

Written as DNA, the CDR3 is TGCGCCAGCAGCTTAGGAGTATCCTATAATTCACCCCTCCACTTT. Translation: CASSLGVSYNSPLHF. V gene TRBV5-1 combines with J gene TRBJ1-6, with unresolved D. This CDR3 is built from 15 residues. V was shortened by 2 bases and J by 1 base, with 7 bases between the two germline ends. Germline V gene data show CDR1 as SGHRS and CDR2 as YFSETQ.

This clone showed up just once. The gene calls are TRBV5-1 and TRBJ2-3; the D gene is possibly TRBD1 (6 bases). V dropped 1 base and J dropped 3 bases, with 9 bases sitting between them. CDR3 length: 14 amino acids. Germline CDR1 reads SGHRS; CDR2 reads YFSETQ. The CDR3 sequence: CASSLQQGTDTQYF. DNA for the CDR3: TGCGCCAGCAGCTTGCAACAGGGTACAGATACGCAGTATTTT.

The chain links TRBV5-4 to TRBJ1-2, with 12 bases aligning to TRBD1. Germline CDR1 reads SGHNT; CDR2 reads YYREEE (reference sequence). After removal of 4 bases from V and 7 bases from J, the junction contained 2 bases not matched to a gene. The CDR3 has 13 amino acids. The CDR3 is CASSRDRGLGYTF. CDR3 nucleotides: TGTGCCAGCAGCCGGGACAGGGGGCTTGGCTACACCTTC.

This chain links TRBV10-2 with TRBJ2-7, with D maybe TRBD2 (5 bases). Germline V gives CDR1 WSHSY, CDR2 SAAADI. Trimming took off 0 bases at V and 2 bases at J, with 14 bases between the two ends. The CDR3 length is 16 residues. DNA of the CDR3: TGCGCCAGCAGTGAGTCCCTCGGTAGCGCGACCTACGAGCAGTACTTC. Residues: CASSESLGSATYEQYF.

This chain links TRBV15 with TRBJ1-4; TRBD1 aligns across 8 bases. Germline CDR1 and CDR2: LNHNV and YYDKDF (reference sequence). Germline trimming cut 3 bases from V and 5 bases from J; bases unmatched to any gene: 5. The CDR3 covers 15 residues. CDR3 DNA: TGTGCCACCAGCAGGAGACAGGGGCAAAATGAAAAACTGTTTTTT. Its protein is CATSRRQGQNEKLFF.

The chain carries TRBV10-3 and TRBJ2-3; 7 positions match TRBD2. This CDR3 region has 15 residues. Germline V gene data show CDR1 as ENHRY and CDR2 as SYGVKD. With V trimmed by 4 bases and J by 1 base, 5 bases remained unmatched. CDR3 protein: CAISVNAGGTDTQYF. The DNA for the CDR3 is TGTGCCATCAGTGTTAATGCGGGGGGCACAGATACGCAGTATTTT.

The CDR3 is CASSASWPSGYGYTF. CDR3 DNA sequence: TGTGCCAGCAGCGCCAGCTGGCCCTCAGGGTATGGCTACACCTTC. V gene TRBV7-8 combines with J gene TRBJ1-2; D may be TRBD1 (5 bases). This CDR3 contains 15 residues. Trimming shortened V by 5 bases and J by 5 bases, and 18 bases separated the two germline ends. Germline assignment: CDR1 SGHVS and CDR2 FQNEAQ.

CDR3 nucleotides: TGTGCCAGCAGTTCTCCGACAGGGGGCAAATCCTACGAGCAGTACTTC. It codes for CASSSPTGGKSYEQYF. The V and J genes are TRBV27 and TRBJ2-5; 10 nucleotides align to TRBD1. The J call is uncertain, as TRBJ2-7 better fits the DNA end. This CDR3 spans 16 amino acids. Germline lookup yields CDR1 MNHEY and CDR2 SMNVEV (reference sequence).

The chain combines TRBV11-2 with TRBJ1-1; perhaps TRBD1 as D (6 bases). The CDR3 has 15 amino acids. The germline gives CDR1 SGHAT, CDR2 FQNNGV. V was clipped by 3 bases and J by 5 bases, with 16 bases between them. The CDR3 is CASSFQQGPRTEAFF. For the CDR3, the DNA is TGTGCCAGCAGCTTTCAACAGGGACCGCGTACTGAAGCTTTCTTT. The complete variable domain, with remaining parts taken from reference TRBV11-2 and TRBJ1-1, reads EAGVAQSPRYKIIEKRQSVAFWCNPISGHATLYWYQQILGQGPKLLIQFQNNGVVDDSQLPKDRFSAERLKGVDSTLKIQPAKLEDSAVYLCASSFQQGPRTEAFFGQGTRLTVV.

The table lists this clone with many counts. The chain has TRBV5-4 and TRBJ1-1; 12 nucleotides match TRBD1. The length of the CDR3 is 17 residues. V shed 2 bases, J shed 4 bases, and the junction held 9 bases outside the gene matches. Germline V CDR1 and CDR2: SGHNT, YYREEE (reference sequence). The CDR3 is CASSFPRGQGAGTEAFF. CDR3 nucleotide sequence: TGTGCCAGCAGCTTCCCTCGGGGACAGGGGGCCGGCACTGAAGCTTTCTTT. The entire variable domain, with the rest obtained from reference TRBV5-4 and TRBJ1-1, is as follows: ETGVTQSPTHLIKTRGQQVTLRCSSQSGHNTVSWYQQALGQGPQFIFQYYREEENGRGNFPPRFSGLQFPNYSSELNVNALELDDSALYLCASSFPRGQGAGTEAFFGQGTRLTVV.

The V call is TRBV9, the J call TRBJ1-1; 8 bases fit TRBD1. The CDR3 contains 14 residues. J was trimmed by 5 bases and V by 3 bases; bases with no gene match: 6. From germline, CDR1 is SGDLS and CDR2 YYNGEE. In DNA form, the CDR3 reads TGTGCCAGCAGCGCCAGGGGGGACAGGACTGAAGCTTTCTTT. It specifies CASSARGDRTEAFF. Looking up the rest from reference TRBV9 and TRBJ1-1 gives the full variable domain: DSGVTQTPKHLITATGQRVTLRCSPRSGDLSVYWYQQSLDQGLQFLIQYYNGEERAKGNILERFSAQQFPDLHSELNLSSLELGDSALYFCASSARGDRTEAFFGQGTRLTVV.

This chain uses TRBV7-6 with TRBJ2-2; D might be TRBD2 (6 bases). Germline-derived CDR1 and CDR2 are SGHVS and FNYEAQ. CDR3 length: 14 residues. V was cut by 3 bases and J by 3 bases, with 8 bases left in between. The DNA for the CDR3 is TGTGCCAGCAGCTTTGGGGGGTACACCGGGGAGCTGTTTTTT. Translated: CASSFGGYTGELFF.

CDR3: CASSPGEGRAGGGNEQFF. CDR3 nucleotide sequence: TGCGCCAGCAGCCCGGGGGAGGGCAGGGCTGGTGGTGGGAATGAGCAGTTCTTC. The chain combines TRBV5-1 with TRBJ2-1, with 7 bases aligning to TRBD2. The CDR3 has 18 amino acids. The germline gives CDR1 SGHRS, CDR2 YFSETQ. After removal of 4 bases from V and 7 bases from J, the junction contained 20 bases not matched to a gene.

This chain links TRBV5-1 with TRBJ2-2, with a tentative D call TRBD1 (7 bases). The CDR3 spans 14 residues. The germline gives CDR1 SGHRS, CDR2 YFSETQ. Trimming pared 3 bases from V and 4 bases from J, leaving 10 bases between. The CDR3 sequence: CASSYQGGTGELFF. The DNA for the CDR3 is TGCGCCAGCAGCTATCAGGGGGGCACCGGGGAGCTGTTTTTT.

This clone came up a few times. The rearrangement joins TRBV18 to TRBJ1-5; the D is unclear. From germline, CDR1 is KGHSH and CDR2 LQKENI. The CDR3 contains 13 residues. V was cut by 2 bases and J by 9 bases, with 11 bases left in between. The CDR3 region has the DNA TGTGCCAGCTCACCAGGAGGACCCTCGCCCCAGCATTTT. As protein: CASSPGGPSPQHF.

This clone was counted only a few times. The V and J genes are TRBV6-5 and TRBJ2-2, with D perhaps matching TRBD1 (6 bases). Trimming left V 6 bases short and J 0 bases short, with 8 bases between. Germline V gene sequence: CDR1 MNHEY, CDR2 SVGAGI. There are 14 residues in the CDR3. The CDR3 here is CASSRTANTGELFF. In DNA, the CDR3 is TGTGCCAGCAGCCGGACAGCGAACACCGGGGAGCTGTTTTTT.

This chain uses TRBV18 with TRBJ2-5, with 9 positions matching TRBD1. J was trimmed by 4 bases and V by 6 bases; bases with no gene match: 3. In germline, CDR1 is KGHSH, CDR2 LQKENI. The CDR3 totals 13 residues. CDR3 sequence (DNA): TGTGCCAGCTCCCGGGACAGGGCAGAGACCCAGTACTTC. Translation gives CASSRDRAETQYF.

The chain joins TRBV6-6 to TRBJ1-4, with D possibly being TRBD1 (6 bases). Deletions cut 5 bases from V and 4 bases from J, with 14 bases between. CDR3 length: 15 amino acids. Germline V gene sequence: CDR1 MNHNY, CDR2 SVGAGI (reference sequence). The CDR3 region is CASSAGQSINEKLFF. The CDR3 DNA is TGTGCCAGCAGTGCCGGACAGAGTATTAATGAAAAACTGTTTTTT.

The J gene is TRBJ2-1, the V gene TRBV30; 10 nucleotides line up with TRBD1. This CDR3 spans 13 amino acids. Per germline, CDR1 GTSNPN and CDR2 SVGIG (reference sequence). Losses at the gene ends were 7 bases for V and 5 bases for J; bases not matched to a gene: 5. CDR3 sequence (DNA): TGTGCCTCCGGGACAGGGGCGAACAATGAGCAGTTCTTC. Protein: CASGTGANNEQFF.

This clone was recorded a few times. V gene TRBV10-3 combines with J gene TRBJ2-5; the D is unclear. The DNA end is more similar to TRBJ2-7, so the J call may be wrong. CDR1 ENHRY and CDR2 SYGVKD come from the germline V gene. The CDR3 loop spans 12 amino acids. Here the CDR3 DNA reads TGTGCCATCAGTGAGTCTGCCCACGAGCAGTACTTC. Its translation: CAISESAHEQYF.

This clone was detected only once. This chain uses TRBV5-4 with TRBJ1-1, with D unresolved. This CDR3 region has 15 residues. Trimming cost V 4 bases and J 1 base, with 14 bases left between them. Germline V gene lookup returns CDR1 SGHNT and CDR2 YYREEE (reference sequence). CDR3 sequence: CASSPLSSRNTEAFF. The CDR3 DNA follows: TGTGCCAGCAGCCCCCTGTCATCCAGGAACACTGAAGCTTTCTTT.